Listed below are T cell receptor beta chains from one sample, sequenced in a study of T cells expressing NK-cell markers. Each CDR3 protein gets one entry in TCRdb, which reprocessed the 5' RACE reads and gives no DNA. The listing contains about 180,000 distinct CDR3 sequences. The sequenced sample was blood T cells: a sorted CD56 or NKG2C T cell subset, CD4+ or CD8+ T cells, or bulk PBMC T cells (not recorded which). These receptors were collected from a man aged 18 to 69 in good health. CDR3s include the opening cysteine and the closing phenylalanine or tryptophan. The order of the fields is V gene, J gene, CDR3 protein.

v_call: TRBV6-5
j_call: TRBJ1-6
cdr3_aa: CASSHEGGGENNSPLHF

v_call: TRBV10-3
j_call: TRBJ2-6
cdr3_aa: CAISADSGANVLTF

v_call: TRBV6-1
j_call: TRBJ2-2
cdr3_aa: CASSPGPTGELFF

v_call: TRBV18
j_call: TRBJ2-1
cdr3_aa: CASSPNIQGIPLYNEQFF

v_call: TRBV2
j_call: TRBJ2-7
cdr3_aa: CASSINGGAYEQYF

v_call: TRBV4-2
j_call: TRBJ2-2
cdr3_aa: CASSQDELGIPNTGELFF

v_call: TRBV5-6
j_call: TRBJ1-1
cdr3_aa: CASTGKSALNTEAFF

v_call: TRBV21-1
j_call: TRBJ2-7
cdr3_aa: CASSTFRQGAHEQYF

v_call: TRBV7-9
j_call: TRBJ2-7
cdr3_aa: CASSPKGGNYEQYF

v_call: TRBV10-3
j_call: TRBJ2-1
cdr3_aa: CAISEVFAGSTYNEQFF

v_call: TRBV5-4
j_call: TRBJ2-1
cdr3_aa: CASSQDGALYNEQFF

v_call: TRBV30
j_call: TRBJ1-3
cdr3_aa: CAWAVSGNTIYF

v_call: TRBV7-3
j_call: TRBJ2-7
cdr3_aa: CASSPTGSPYEQYF

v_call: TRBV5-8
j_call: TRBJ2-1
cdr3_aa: CASSLGTSRANEQFF

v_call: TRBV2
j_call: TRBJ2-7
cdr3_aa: CASRSGDSYEQYF

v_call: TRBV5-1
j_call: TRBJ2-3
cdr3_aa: CASSRYSGVTDTQYF

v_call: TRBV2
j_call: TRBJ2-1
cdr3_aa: CASSDGAGYNEQFF

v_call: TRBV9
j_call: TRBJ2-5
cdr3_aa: CASSDGTSGGTQYF

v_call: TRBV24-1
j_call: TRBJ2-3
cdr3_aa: CATSRTTSTDTQYF

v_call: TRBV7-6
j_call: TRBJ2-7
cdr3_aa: CASSPAGQTYEQYF

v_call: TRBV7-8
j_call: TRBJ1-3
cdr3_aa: CASGFSGRVTKGGNTIYF

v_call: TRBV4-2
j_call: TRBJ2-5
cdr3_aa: CASSPLLAGETQYF

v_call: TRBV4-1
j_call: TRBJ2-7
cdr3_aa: CASSQGTGGNYEQYF

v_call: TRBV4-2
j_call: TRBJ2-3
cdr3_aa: CASSRPLGASTDTQYF

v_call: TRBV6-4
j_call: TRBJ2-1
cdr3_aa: CASSGEEGAGNEQFF

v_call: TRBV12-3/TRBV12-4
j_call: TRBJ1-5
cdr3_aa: CASTDSRYQPQHF

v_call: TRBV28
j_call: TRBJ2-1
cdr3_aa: CASSFFGQGAGYEQFF

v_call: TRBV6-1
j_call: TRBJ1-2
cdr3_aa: CASSTQGSYYGYTF

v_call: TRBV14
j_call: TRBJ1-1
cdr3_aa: CASSFGQITEAFF

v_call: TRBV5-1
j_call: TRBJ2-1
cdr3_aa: CASSPTGTIGYNEQFF